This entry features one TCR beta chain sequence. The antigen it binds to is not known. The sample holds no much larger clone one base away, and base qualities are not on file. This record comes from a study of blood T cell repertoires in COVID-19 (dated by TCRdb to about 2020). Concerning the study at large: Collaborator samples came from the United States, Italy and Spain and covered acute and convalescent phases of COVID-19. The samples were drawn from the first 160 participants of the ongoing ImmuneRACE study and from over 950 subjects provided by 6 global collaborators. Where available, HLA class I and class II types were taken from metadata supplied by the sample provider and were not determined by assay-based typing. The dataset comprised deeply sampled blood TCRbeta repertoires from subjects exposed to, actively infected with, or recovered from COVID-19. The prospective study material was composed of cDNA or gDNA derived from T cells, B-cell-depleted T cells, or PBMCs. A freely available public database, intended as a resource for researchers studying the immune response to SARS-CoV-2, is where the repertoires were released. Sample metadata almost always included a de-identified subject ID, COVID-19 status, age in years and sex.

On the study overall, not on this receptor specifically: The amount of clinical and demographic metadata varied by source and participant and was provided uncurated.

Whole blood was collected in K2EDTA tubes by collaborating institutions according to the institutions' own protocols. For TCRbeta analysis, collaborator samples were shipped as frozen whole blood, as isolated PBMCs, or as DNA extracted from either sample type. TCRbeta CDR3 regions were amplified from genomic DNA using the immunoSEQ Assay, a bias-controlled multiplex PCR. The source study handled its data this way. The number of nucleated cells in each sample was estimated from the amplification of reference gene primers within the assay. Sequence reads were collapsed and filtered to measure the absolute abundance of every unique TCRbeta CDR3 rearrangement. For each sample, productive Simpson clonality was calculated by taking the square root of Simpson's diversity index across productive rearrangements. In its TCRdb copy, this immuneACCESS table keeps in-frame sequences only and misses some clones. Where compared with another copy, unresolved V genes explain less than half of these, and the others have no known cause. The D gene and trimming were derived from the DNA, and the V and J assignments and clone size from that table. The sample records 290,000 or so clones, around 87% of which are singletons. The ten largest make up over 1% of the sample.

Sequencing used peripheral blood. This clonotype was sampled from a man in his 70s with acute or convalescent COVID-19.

The DNA sequence reads TGTGCCAGCACCGAATCGGGTAGCACAGATACGCAGTATTTT. It encodes CASTESGSTDTQYF. Here the chain combines TRBV9 and TRBJ2-3, with no reliable assignment of the D segment. The trim is 6 bases for V and 0 bases for J, with a gap of 11 bases between the germline ends. CDR3 length: 14 amino acids, cysteine to phenylalanine. Kept here is only the CDR3 DNA, which spans 42 bases and is read in frame from base 1. CDR1 and CDR2 are read off the germline V gene as SGDLS and YYNGEE.